Reported below is one T cell receptor (beta chain). The germline CDR1 and CDR2 sequences are MNHEY and SMNVEV (reference sequence). The CDR3 length is 16 residues. V lost 5 bases, J lost 3 bases, and 8 bases stayed unmatched. Methods used by the authors: Reference gene primer amplification gave nucleated cell count estimates. TCRdb keeps only in-frame clones here, not all; method: immunoSEQ multiplex PCR. The V and J calls and clone size were taken over from that table, and D and trimming were inferred from the DNA. The sample lists about 340,000 clones; roughly 89% were seen once. This record belongs to a study of blood T cell repertoires in COVID-19. Study-wide context: Spain, Italy and the United States supplied samples that represented acute and convalescent COVID-19.

This chain links TRBV27 with TRBJ2-2, with 8 bases identical to TRBD1. The receptor comes from a woman between 18 and 29 years old who had recovered from COVID-19. Source material: peripheral blood. DNA of the CDR3: TGTGCCAGCAGTCGGACAGGGATAGTGGACACCGGGGAGCTGTTTTTT. Translating gives CASSRTGIVDTGELFF.